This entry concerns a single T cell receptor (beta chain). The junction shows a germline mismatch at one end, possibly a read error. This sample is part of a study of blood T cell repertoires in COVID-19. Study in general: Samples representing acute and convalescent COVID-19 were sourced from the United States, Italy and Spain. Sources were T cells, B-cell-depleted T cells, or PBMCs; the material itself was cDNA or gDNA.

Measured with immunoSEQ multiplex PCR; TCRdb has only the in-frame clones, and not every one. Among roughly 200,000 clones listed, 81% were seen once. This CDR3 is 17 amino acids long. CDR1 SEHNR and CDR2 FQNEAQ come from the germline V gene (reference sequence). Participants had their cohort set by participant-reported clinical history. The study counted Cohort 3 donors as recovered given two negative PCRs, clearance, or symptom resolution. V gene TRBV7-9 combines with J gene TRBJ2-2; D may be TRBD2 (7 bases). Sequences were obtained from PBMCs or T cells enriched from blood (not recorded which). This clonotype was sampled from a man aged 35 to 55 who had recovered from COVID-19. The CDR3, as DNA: TGTGCCAGCACCGTCCCCTGGGGGGGGCAGACCACCGGGGAGCTGCTTTTT. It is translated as CASTVPWGGQTTGELLF.